These 31 T cell receptor beta chains share one sample of origin, sequenced in a study of blood T cell repertoires in COVID-19. Method: immunoSEQ multiplex PCR; TCRdb's copy keeps in-frame clones and lacks some. The repertoire consists of about 160,000 clones, with over 80% occurring once and the leading ten covering approximately 4.9%. The sequenced sample was peripheral blood. The source is a man aged 25 to 40 with COVID-19, enrolled during active disease.

This clone was picked up one time. This chain links TRBV3-1 (or the pseudogene TRBV3-2) with TRBJ2-2; 12 nucleotides agree with TRBD2. There are 16 residues in the CDR3. CDR1 and CDR2 (germline): LGHDT, YNNKEL (reference sequence). J lost 5 bases, V lost 6 bases, and 7 bases had no gene match. The CDR3 spells CASSTPSGGGTGELFF. The CDR3 coding sequence is TGTGCCAGCAGTACACCTAGCGGGGGGGGTACCGGGGAGCTGTTTTTT.

CDR3 region: CASSLVESAALAGAGVLYNEQFF. DNA for the CDR3: TGTGCCAGCAGCTTAGTAGAGTCAGCGGCGCTAGCGGGAGCGGGAGTACTCTACAATGAGCAGTTCTTC. V is TRBV13 and J is TRBJ2-1; 10 bases map to TRBD2. In germline, CDR1 is PRHDT, CDR2 FYEKMQ (reference sequence). This CDR3 comprises 23 residues. V was clipped by 1 base and J by 3 bases; unmatched bases: 24.

The chain recombines TRBV7-9 with TRBJ1-6; D is unresolved. The CDR3 contains 12 residues. Germline lookup yields CDR1 SEHNR and CDR2 FQNEAQ (reference sequence). Trimming cost V 2 bases and J 10 bases, with 6 bases left between them. In DNA, the CDR3 is TGTGCCAGCAGCTTATCAGGATCACCCCTCCACTTT. It is translated as CASSLSGSPLHF.

This clone was detected only once. The CDR3 sequence: CASSLTGSEQYF. CDR3 in DNA: TGTGCCAGCAGTCTTACAGGGAGCGAGCAGTACTTC. V is TRBV6-6 and J is TRBJ2-7; tentatively, D is TRBD1 (6 bases). The germline CDR1 and CDR2 sequences are MNHNY and SVGAGI (reference sequence). V was pared by 5 bases and J by 6 bases, with 11 bases between. This CDR3 has 12 residues.

The chain recombines TRBV19 with TRBJ2-1, with TRBD2 matching over 8 bases. Germline CDR1 is LNHDA and CDR2 is SQIVND (reference sequence). The CDR3 covers 14 residues. After removal of 8 bases from V and 4 bases from J, the junction contained 7 bases not matched to a gene. The CDR3 loop reads CASALAAVYNEQFF. For the CDR3, the DNA is TGTGCCAGTGCACTAGCGGCCGTTTACAATGAGCAGTTCTTC. Combining the CDR3 with reference TRBV19 and TRBJ2-1 gives the whole variable domain DGGITQSPKYLFRKEGQNVTLSCEQNLNHDAMYWYRQDPGQGLRLIYYSQIVNDFQKGDIAEGYSVSREKKESFPLTVTSAQKNPTAFYLCASALAAVYNEQFFGPGTRLTVL.

V gene TRBV18 combines with J gene TRBJ2-7; 9 bases fit TRBD1. CDR3 length: 14 amino acids. V shed 3 bases and J 6 bases; nucleotides not matched to a gene: 6. Looked up from germline, CDR1 is KGHSH and CDR2 is LQKENI. The CDR3 sequence: CASSPWDRVAEQYF. The DNA for the CDR3 is TGTGCCAGCTCACCGTGGGACAGGGTGGCCGAGCAGTACTTC. The entire variable domain, with the rest obtained from reference TRBV18 and TRBJ2-7, is as follows: NAGVMQNPRHLVRRRGQEARLRCSPMKGHSHVYWYRQLPEEGLKFMVYLQKENIIDESGMPKERFSAEFPKEGPSILRIQQVVRGDSAAYFCASSPWDRVAEQYFGPGTRLTVT.

The chain links TRBV11-2 to TRBJ1-2, with D perhaps matching TRBD1 (5 bases). The germline V and J ends were trimmed by 4 bases and 3 bases, with 12 bases remaining between them. Germline CDR1 is SGHAT and CDR2 is FQNNGV. CDR3 length: 14 amino acids. The CDR3 sequence is CASSSPGDHYGYTF. The CDR3 nucleotides are TGTGCCAGCAGCTCGCCGGGGGACCACTATGGCTACACCTTC.

This clone appeared a few times. The V gene is TRBV4-3, the J gene TRBJ1-1; 9 nucleotides match TRBD1. The CDR3 loop spans 14 amino acids. The J segment lost 4 bases and the V segment lost 4 bases, leaving 4 bases of the junction unmatched. The germline gives CDR1 LGHNA, CDR2 YSLEER. The CDR3 bases are TGCGCCAGCAGCCGCACAGGGGGCTCCACTGAAGCTTTCTTT. Encoded protein: CASSRTGGSTEAFF.

The V and J genes are TRBV2 and TRBJ2-6; 9 bases fit TRBD1. Germline V gene sequence: CDR1 SNHLY, CDR2 FYNNEI. The CDR3 spans 16 residues. After removal of 3 bases from V and 4 bases from J, the junction contained 4 bases not matched to a gene. The CDR3 sequence is CASSDGTGRGANVLTF. The CDR3 DNA is TGTGCCAGCAGTGACGGGACAGGGCGGGGGGCCAACGTCCTGACTTTC.

V and J are TRBV4-2 and TRBJ1-2; the match to TRBD1 covers 9 bases. The CDR3 has 14 amino acids. Germline CDR1 and CDR2: LGHNA and YNFKEQ. V was clipped by 7 bases and J by 9 bases; unmatched bases: 12. The DNA for the CDR3 is TGTGCCAGCAAACTGGGCGGGGACAGGGAATGCTACACCTTC. It specifies CASKLGGDRECYTF.

The chain recombines TRBV6-4 with TRBJ2-1; 11 bases are shared with TRBD2. There are 15 residues in the CDR3. The germline CDR1 and CDR2 sequences are MRHNA and SNTAGT. The trim removed 5 bases at V and 4 bases at J, leaving 4 bases unmatched. The CDR3 spells CASSLAGGPYNEQFF. The CDR3 nucleotides read TGTGCCAGCAGTTTAGCGGGGGGGCCTTACAATGAGCAGTTCTTC.

This clone was picked up one time. This chain joins TRBV19 and TRBJ2-1, with D possibly matching TRBD2 (6 bases). V shed 3 bases and J shed 8 bases, with 14 bases lying between them. The germline gives CDR1 LNHDA, CDR2 SQIVND (reference sequence). This CDR3 has 14 amino acids. The CDR3 DNA reads as TGTGCCAGTAGTATGACCCGGGAGAGGGATGAGCAGTTCTTC. This encodes CASSMTRERDEQFF. Drawing the rest from reference TRBV19 and TRBJ2-1, the complete variable domain is DGGITQSPKYLFRKEGQNVTLSCEQNLNHDAMYWYRQDPGQGLRLIYYSQIVNDFQKGDIAEGYSVSREKKESFPLTVTSAQKNPTAFYLCASSMTRERDEQFFGPGTRLTVL.

This chain uses TRBV6-5 with TRBJ1-5; 7 bases align to TRBD1. V gave up 6 bases and J gave up 4 bases; unmatched junction bases: 6. The CDR3 is 14 amino acids. The V gene's germline CDR1 is MNHEY and CDR2 SVGAGI. In DNA form, the CDR3 reads TGTGCCAGCAGCCAACAGGGGCATAATCAGCCCCAGCATTTT. Protein sequence: CASSQQGHNQPQHF.

The CDR3 spells CASKPITGSSYEQYF. Written as DNA, the CDR3 is TGTGCCAGCAAACCCATCACAGGGAGCTCCTACGAGCAGTACTTC. The chain recombines TRBV2 with TRBJ2-7, with D perhaps matching TRBD1 (6 bases). The germline CDR1 and CDR2 sequences are SNHLY and FYNNEI. V shed 7 bases and J shed 0 bases, with 16 bases lying between them. CDR3 size: 15 residues.

The CDR3 loop is CASSLGQGNNQPQHF. The DNA for the CDR3 is TGTGCCAGCAGCTTGGGGCAGGGGAACAATCAGCCCCAGCATTTT. The chain combines TRBV5-4 with TRBJ1-5, with TRBD1 as a possible D gene (6 bases). The CDR3 has 15 residues. The V end lost 0 bases, the J end lost 3 bases, and 10 bases lay between the germline ends. Germline CDR1 is SGHNT and CDR2 is YYREEE (reference sequence).

The rearrangement links TRBV18 to TRBJ2-1; the match to TRBD2 covers 8 bases. CDR1 is KGHSH, CDR2 LQKENI, per germline. J was trimmed by 6 bases and V by 3 bases; bases with no gene match: 4. This CDR3 is built from 14 residues. In DNA, the CDR3 is TGTGCCAGCTCACCCAGCGGGGGTGGCAATGAGCAGTTCTTC. Residues: CASSPSGGGNEQFF.

The chain employs TRBV4-3 and TRBJ1-2; 9 bases are shared with TRBD1. The CDR3 runs to 13 residues. The germline gives CDR1 LGHNA, CDR2 YSLEER. V shed 4 bases and J 8 bases; nucleotides not matched to a gene: 5. CDR3 in DNA: TGCGCCAGCAGCCCCCGGGACAGGGACGGCTACACCTTC. This sequence encodes CASSPRDRDGYTF.

In DNA, the CDR3 is TGTGCCACCCAAGAGGCAGGGGGTACTGAAGCTTTCTTT. Its protein is CATQEAGGTEAFF. The chain employs TRBV24-1 and TRBJ1-1, with 7 positions matching TRBD1. From germline, CDR1 is KGHDR and CDR2 SFDVKD. The CDR3 loop spans 13 amino acids. V shed 9 bases, J shed 5 bases, and the junction held 8 bases outside the gene matches.

The rearrangement links TRBV6-5 to TRBJ1-5; 9 positions match TRBD1. Losses at the gene ends were 5 bases for V and 4 bases for J; bases not matched to a gene: 3. The CDR3 extends over 14 amino acids. The V gene's germline CDR1 is MNHEY and CDR2 SVGAGI. The CDR3 protein is CASSRGTGNQPQHF. Written as DNA, the CDR3 is TGTGCCAGCAGTAGGGGGACAGGGAATCAGCCCCAGCATTTT.

V gene TRBV25-1 combines with J gene TRBJ1-2, with 9 positions matching TRBD1. V dropped 5 bases and J dropped 2; count of bases not matched to a gene: 6. CDR3 size: 15 residues. The germline V gene encodes CDR1 MGHDK and CDR2 SYGVNS. The CDR3 protein is CASSLHGQGNYGYTF. The CDR3 coding sequence is TGTGCCAGCAGTCTACACGGACAGGGGAACTATGGCTACACCTTC.

This chain uses TRBV6-2 or TRBV6-3 with TRBJ1-5; 7 nucleotides line up with TRBD1. The ends lost 3 bases at V and 0 bases at J; junction bases unmatched: 8. The CDR3 consists of 17 residues. Germline-derived CDR1 and CDR2 are MNHEY and SVGEGT. CDR3 coding DNA: TGTGCCAGCAGTTATGGGACAGAGACCAATAGCAATCAGCCCCAGCATTTT. Its protein product is CASSYGTETNSNQPQHF.

V is TRBV5-1 and J is TRBJ2-3; D gene unclear. Germline V gene lookup returns CDR1 SGHRS and CDR2 YFSETQ. The V end lost 3 bases, the J end lost 2 bases, and 16 bases lay between the germline ends. The CDR3 covers 16 residues. The CDR3 sequence: CASSSLRQELTDTQYF. CDR3 DNA sequence: TGCGCCAGCAGCTCGCTACGCCAGGAACTCACAGATACGCAGTATTTT.

The V call is TRBV5-1, the J call TRBJ2-1, with D possibly being TRBD2 (6 bases). V dropped 4 bases and J dropped 9 bases, with 11 bases sitting between them. In germline, CDR1 is SGHRS, CDR2 YFSETQ. This CDR3 region has 12 residues. Here the CDR3 reads CASSTWGVEQFF. CDR3 nucleotides: TGCGCCAGCAGCACATGGGGGGTTGAGCAGTTCTTC.

The chain employs TRBV7-2 and TRBJ2-5; TRBD2 matches 11 bases. CDR3 size: 20 residues. With V trimmed by 0 bases and J by 2 bases, 14 bases remained unmatched. Germline V CDR1 and CDR2: SGHTA, FQGNSA. The CDR3 nucleotides are TGTGCCAGCAGCTTAGCGTTCATGATCGCGGGGACTAGCGGTCAAGAGACCCAGTACTTC. Its translation: CASSLAFMIAGTSGQETQYF.

The gene calls are TRBV2 and TRBJ2-7, with 10 bases that match TRBD1. The CDR3 loop spans 15 amino acids. With 3 bases clipped from V and 3 bases from J, the junction kept 5 bases outside the gene matches. Germline V gives CDR1 SNHLY, CDR2 FYNNEI. This CDR3 is CASSDPGQGLYEQYF. The DNA of the CDR3 is TGTGCCAGCAGTGATCCGGGACAGGGGCTCTACGAGCAGTACTTC.

The rearrangement links TRBV10-3 to TRBJ1-2; TRBD1 might be the D (5 bases). Germline V lookup: CDR1 ENHRY, CDR2 SYGVKD. The V and J ends lost 6 bases and 0 bases respectively, with 11 bases between them. The CDR3 extends over 14 amino acids. CDR3 DNA sequence: TGTGCCATCAGCGGACAACCATCTAACTATGGCTACACCTTC. This codes for CAISGQPSNYGYTF.

This sequence joins TRBV9 and TRBJ1-3, with D tentatively TRBD1 (6 bases). The CDR3 consists of 16 residues. CDR1 is SGDLS and CDR2 is YYNGEE in the germline V gene. The V end lost 0 bases, the J end lost 3 bases, and 13 bases lay between the germline ends. CDR3 nucleotide sequence: TGTGCCAGCAGCGTAGCCACAGGGCCCTATGGAAACACCATATATTTT. Protein product: CASSVATGPYGNTIYF.

The gene calls are TRBV2 and TRBJ1-1, with D perhaps TRBD1 (6 bases). Germline values: CDR1 SNHLY, CDR2 FYNNEI. The CDR3 totals 14 residues. Trimming pared 5 bases from V and 1 base from J, leaving 11 bases between. CDR3 loop: CASSSDRWNTEAFF. The CDR3 DNA is TGTGCCAGCAGTAGCGACAGGTGGAACACTGAAGCTTTCTTT. The whole variable domain, remainder taken from reference TRBV2 and TRBJ1-1, is EPEVTQTPSHQVTQMGQEVILRCVPISNHLYFYWYRQILGQKVEFLVSFYNNEISEKSEIFDDQFSVERPDGSNFTLKIRSTKLEDSAMYFCASSSDRWNTEAFFGQGTRLTVV.

This chain links TRBV6-5 with TRBJ2-7; D uncertain. Germline assignment: CDR1 MNHEY and CDR2 SVGAGI. The CDR3 runs to 11 residues. The V and J ends lost 5 bases and 5 bases respectively, with 7 bases between them. CDR3 bases: TGTGCCAGCAGTATTGAGGACGAGCAGTACTTC. It is translated as CASSIEDEQYF.

The chain is built from TRBV19 and TRBJ2-7; TRBD1 aligns across 8 bases. This CDR3 contains 13 residues. Germline-derived CDR1 and CDR2 are LNHDA and SQIVND (reference sequence). V lost 8 bases, J lost 0 bases, and 3 bases stayed unmatched. The CDR3 loop reads CASGTGSSYEQYF. The DNA of the CDR3 is TGTGCCAGTGGGACAGGTAGCTCCTACGAGCAGTACTTC.

The CDR3 DNA follows: TGTGCCAGCAGCTTACAGCGGGATCAGGAGACCCAGTACTTC. It specifies CASSLQRDQETQYF. The chain is built from TRBV11-2 and TRBJ2-5; 7 bases line up with TRBD2. Germline V gene sequence: CDR1 SGHAT, CDR2 FQNNGV. V dropped 2 bases and J dropped 5; count of bases not matched to a gene: 5. CDR3 length: 14 residues.